What follows are 30 T cell receptor beta chains derived from one specimen sequenced in a study of blood T cell repertoires in COVID-19. Assay: immunoSEQ multiplex PCR; the TCRdb copy retains only in-frame clones and omits some. The sample lists roughly 92,000 clones; around nine tenths were seen once. The material sequenced was peripheral blood. The receptors come from a man aged 45-65 years with acute or convalescent COVID-19.

The chain recombines TRBV6-2 or TRBV6-3 with TRBJ2-2; maybe TRBD1 (6 bases). The CDR3 spans 14 residues. Germline V gives CDR1 MNHEY, CDR2 SVGEGT. Between the trimmed V and J ends, which lost 5 bases and 3 bases, there was a span of 10 bases. As DNA, the CDR3 is TGTGCCAGCAGTAGGTACAGGGACACCGGGGAGCTGTTTTTT. Residues: CASSRYRDTGELFF.

The CDR3 nucleotides read TGTGCCAGCATAGAGACTAGGTACAATGAGCAGTTCTTC. Amino acids: CASIETRYNEQFF. The chain recombines TRBV2 with TRBJ2-1; tentative D call: TRBD2 (6 bases). V lost 7 bases and J 4 bases, leaving 11 bases between the germline ends. The CDR3 consists of 13 residues. Germline V gives CDR1 SNHLY, CDR2 FYNNEI.

This clone was picked up one time. This sequence joins TRBV9 and TRBJ1-5, with D uncertain. V lost 3 bases and J lost 7, with 11 bases in between. The CDR3 contains 13 residues. Germline CDR1 SGDLS, CDR2 YYNGEE. CDR3 sequence reads: CASSARSGQPQHF. CDR3 coding DNA: TGTGCCAGCAGCGCCCGGTCGGGACAGCCCCAGCATTTT. Combining the CDR3 with reference TRBV9 and TRBJ1-5 gives the whole variable domain DSGVTQTPKHLITATGQRVTLRCSPRSGDLSVYWYQQSLDQGLQFLIQYYNGEERAKGNILERFSAQQFPDLHSELNLSSLELGDSALYFCASSARSGQPQHFGDGTRLSIL.

The CDR3 region has the DNA TGCAGCGTTGGACAGGGGGCTTACGAGCAGTACTTC. It encodes CSVGQGAYEQYF. The V call is TRBV29-1, the J call TRBJ2-7; 10 nucleotides match TRBD1. The V gene's germline CDR1 is SQVTM and CDR2 ANQGSEA. The CDR3 covers 12 residues. V was pared by 4 bases and J by 4 bases, with 1 base of the junction left unmatched.

The V call is TRBV5-1, the J call TRBJ2-7; 8 nucleotides agree with TRBD1. Germline trimming cut 7 bases from V and 2 bases from J; bases unmatched to any gene: 8. The CDR3 covers 14 residues. Germline values: CDR1 SGHRS, CDR2 YFSETQ. The CDR3 coding sequence is TGCGCCAGCGGGCAGGGGGCATCCACCTACGAGCAGTACTTC. Its translation: CASGQGASTYEQYF.

This clone was seen only once. This chain uses TRBV18 with TRBJ2-3; D remains ambiguous. V shed 2 bases and J shed 6 bases, with 12 bases lying between them. Germline V gene sequence: CDR1 KGHSH, CDR2 LQKENI. The CDR3 loop spans 14 amino acids. CDR3 region: CASSPALSTDTQYF. CDR3 sequence (DNA): TGTGCCAGCTCACCAGCACTCTCTACGGATACGCAGTATTTT.

This clone was seen only a few times. This chain links TRBV6-1 with TRBJ1-1; D remains unclear. The V gene's germline CDR1 is MNHNS and CDR2 SASEGT. This CDR3 has 11 amino acids. The V gene lost 2 bases and the J gene lost 6 bases, with 4 bases spanning the gap. CDR3 in amino acids: CASSEFAEAFF. The DNA of the CDR3 is TGTGCCAGCAGTGAATTCGCTGAAGCTTTCTTT.

This rearrangement joins TRBV9 to TRBJ2-2, with D maybe TRBD2 (5 bases). The length of the CDR3 is 16 residues. Germline CDR1 SGDLS, CDR2 YYNGEE. Between the trimmed V and J ends, which lost 3 bases and 0 bases, there was a span of 12 bases. In DNA, the CDR3 is TGTGCCAGCAGCGCCGAGCGGCCTCCGAACACCGGGGAGCTGTTTTTT. It translates to CASSAERPPNTGELFF.

The rearrangement joins TRBV5-1 to TRBJ1-2; D may be TRBD1 (5 bases). V was pared by 1 base and J by 3 bases, with 13 bases between. Germline lookup yields CDR1 SGHRS and CDR2 YFSETQ. This CDR3 is 15 amino acids long. The CDR3 bases are TGCGCCAGCAGCTTGCAGGGAAATACGGACTATGGCTACACCTTC. This codes for CASSLQGNTDYGYTF.

V is TRBV5-6 and J is TRBJ1-2, with 9 bases lining up with TRBD1. J gave up 2 bases and V 2 bases, and 7 bases lay outside the gene matches. Germline lookup yields CDR1 SGHDT and CDR2 YYEEEE. The CDR3 totals 16 residues. CDR3 in DNA: TGTGCCAGCAGCTTTAATTCCGGGACAGGGAACTATGGCTACACCTTC. Protein: CASSFNSGTGNYGYTF.

J is TRBJ2-7 and V is TRBV12-5; 9 bases are a match to TRBD1. The ends lost 1 base at V and 7 bases at J; junction bases unmatched: 14. The CDR3 extends over 17 amino acids. Germline V gives CDR1 LGHNT, CDR2 FRNRAP. The CDR3 DNA reads TGTGCTAGTGGTTTGGCTACCGGGACAGGGTCGACGAGTGAGCAGTACTTC. It encodes CASGLATGTGSTSEQYF.

V gene TRBV6-1 combines with J gene TRBJ1-6; TRBD1 matches 9 bases. Looked up from germline, CDR1 is MNHNS and CDR2 is SASEGT. This CDR3 has 15 residues. With 3 bases clipped from V and 7 bases from J, the junction kept 4 bases outside the gene matches. CDR3 sequence reads: CASSEGTGNNSPLHF. In nucleotides, the CDR3 is TGTGCCAGCAGTGAGGGGACAGGGAACAATTCACCCCTCCACTTT.

The V call is TRBV5-1, the J call TRBJ1-1, with a tentative D call TRBD1 (5 bases). Germline V CDR1 and CDR2: SGHRS, YFSETQ. The CDR3 loop spans 14 amino acids. V was shortened by 3 bases and J by 6 bases, with 15 bases between the two germline ends. CDR3 nucleotides: TGCGCCAGCAGCTACGGAACTACGGGGGCTGAAGCTTTCTTT. It is translated as CASSYGTTGAEAFF.

The rearrangement links TRBV5-1 to TRBJ1-4, with 9 bases identical to TRBD1. CDR1 SGHRS and CDR2 YFSETQ come from the germline V gene. The CDR3 is 14 residues long. The J segment lost 6 bases and the V segment lost 4 bases, leaving 4 bases of the junction unmatched. CDR3 nucleotide sequence: TGCGCCAGCAGCAAAGGACAGGGGTATGAAAAACTGTTTTTT. This gives the protein CASSKGQGYEKLFF.

As for this clone: At one of its ends the junction is not consistent with the germline gene, which may arise from a read error. The V and J genes are TRBV5-1 and TRBJ2-5; D gene uncertain. The germline V gene has CDR1 SGHRS and CDR2 YFSETQ. The length of the CDR3 is 13 residues. The CDR3 loop reads CASSLSSQEAQYF. CDR3 DNA: TGCGCCAGCAGCTTGAGCTCACAAGAGGCCCAGTACTTC.

The chain couples TRBV18 to TRBJ2-7; D gene uncertain. The CDR3 extends over 15 amino acids. Germline loops: CDR1 KGHSH, CDR2 LQKENI. V dropped 3 bases and J dropped 2 bases, with 14 bases sitting between them. The CDR3 DNA sequence: TGTGCCAGCTCACCCGGCGGAACGGTGACCTACGAGCAGTACTTC. This encodes CASSPGGTVTYEQYF.

The rearrangement links TRBV4-2 to TRBJ2-7, with D possibly being TRBD2 (5 bases). V was clipped by 1 base and J by 5 bases, with 15 bases between them. From germline, CDR1 is LGHNA and CDR2 YNFKEQ. This CDR3 has 15 amino acids. The CDR3 protein is CASSQVGLAPDEQYF. The CDR3 nucleotides are TGTGCCAGCAGCCAAGTCGGGCTAGCACCCGACGAGCAGTACTTC.

This sequence joins TRBV7-9 and TRBJ1-5, with 8 bases matching TRBD1. Per germline, CDR1 SEHNR and CDR2 FQNEAQ (reference sequence). V shed 4 bases, J shed 5 bases, and the junction held 10 bases outside the gene matches. There are 16 residues in the CDR3. CDR3 DNA: TGTGCCAGCAGCTCCTCAGGGTTGACAGGGGATCAGCCCCAGCATTTT. Its translation is CASSSSGLTGDQPQHF.

The chain recombines TRBV5-1 with TRBJ2-7, with 9 bases fitting TRBD1. V lost 4 bases and J lost 4; bases outside the gene matches: 15. Germline CDR1 SGHRS, CDR2 YFSETQ. This CDR3 contains 17 residues. The CDR3 loop is CASSLGGQGHRDYEQYF. CDR3 DNA: TGCGCCAGCAGCCTTGGGGGACAGGGCCACCGGGATTACGAGCAGTACTTC.

The chain joins TRBV25-1 to TRBJ1-4, with no clear D. Deletions cut 1 base from V and 7 bases from J, with 13 bases between. The length of the CDR3 is 15 residues. Germline V lookup: CDR1 MGHDK, CDR2 SYGVNS. The DNA of the CDR3 is TGTGCCAGCAGTGAATTCGATTTACCGGGTGAAAAACTGTTTTTT. It translates to CASSEFDLPGEKLFF. The full variable domain, rest sourced from reference TRBV25-1 and TRBJ1-4, is EADIYQTPRYLVIGTGKKITLECSQTMGHDKMYWYQQDPGMELHLIHYSYGVNSTEKGDLSSESTVSRIRTEHFPLTLESARPSHTSQYLCASSEFDLPGEKLFFGSGTQLSVL.

This clone was picked up one time. The chain joins TRBV19 to TRBJ2-3; TRBD1 matches at 8 bases. Germline-derived CDR1 and CDR2 are LNHDA and SQIVND (reference sequence). The J segment lost 0 bases and the V segment lost 11 bases, leaving 10 bases of the junction unmatched. The CDR3 sequence is 15 residues long. CDR3 protein: CASRDRSRSTDTQYF. CDR3 bases: TGTGCCTCTAGGGACAGGAGCAGGAGCACAGATACGCAGTATTTT.

CDR3 residues: CASSVSGTSVYNEQFF. In nucleotides, the CDR3 is TGTGCCAGCAGCGTATCAGGGACTAGCGTCTACAATGAGCAGTTCTTC. The rearrangement joins TRBV9 to TRBJ2-1; 10 bases agree with TRBD2. This CDR3 is 16 amino acids long. CDR1 and CDR2 (germline): SGDLS, YYNGEE. V trimming: 1 base; J trimming: 3 bases; junction bases outside the gene matches: 4.

This chain uses TRBV2 with TRBJ1-2, with D tentatively TRBD1 (6 bases). CDR1 and CDR2 (germline): SNHLY, FYNNEI. The CDR3 totals 13 residues. Trimming pared 5 bases from V and 6 bases from J, leaving 13 bases between. CDR3 bases: TGTGCCAGCAGTTACACAGGGAGCAATGGCTACACCTTC. Amino acids: CASSYTGSNGYTF.

The gene calls are TRBV7-8 and TRBJ1-1; tentatively, D is TRBD1 (5 bases). The CDR3 is made up of 15 amino acids. The germline V gene encodes CDR1 SGHVS and CDR2 FQNEAQ. Trimming removed 3 bases from V and 0 bases from J, with 11 bases in between. In nucleotides, the CDR3 is TGTGCCAGCAGCTTTCTCAGACAGTTGAACACTGAAGCTTTCTTT. Amino acid sequence: CASSFLRQLNTEAFF.

The chain links TRBV11-3 to TRBJ2-7, with 14 nucleotides matching TRBD2. Unmatched junction bases numbered 6, after V lost 1 base and J lost 7 bases. This CDR3 spans 16 amino acids. Germline loops: CDR1 SGHNT, CDR2 YENEEA. CDR3 in DNA: TGTGCCAGCAGCTTAGCCGGGACTAGCGGGAGTGGAGAGCAGTACTTC. Amino acid sequence: CASSLAGTSGSGEQYF.

The genes are TRBV10-3 and TRBJ2-4; 8 bases align to TRBD2. After removal of 10 bases from V and 9 bases from J, the junction contained 11 bases not matched to a gene. Germline V gene lookup returns CDR1 ENHRY and CDR2 SYGVKD. The CDR3 runs to 13 residues. Written as DNA, the CDR3 is TGTGCCACGACCCCGGGACTAGACGGCATTCAGTACTTC. The encoded protein is CATTPGLDGIQYF.

The chain uses TRBV3-1 (or the pseudogene TRBV3-2) and TRBJ1-5, with D possibly being TRBD1 (5 bases). Per germline, CDR1 LGHDT and CDR2 YNNKEL (reference sequence). This CDR3 comprises 14 residues. V lost 0 bases, J lost 6 bases, and 9 bases lay in between. The CDR3 bases are TGTGCCAGCAGCCAAGAGAGGCAGGGTCAGCCCCAGCATTTT. This codes for CASSQERQGQPQHF.

On this clone itself: Other DNA variants within this sample encode the same CDR3. The V and J genes are TRBV6-5 and TRBJ1-3, with 10 bases matching TRBD1. Trimming at V came to 6 bases and at J to 4 bases, leaving 3 bases not matched to a gene. CDR1 and CDR2 (germline): MNHEY, SVGAGI. The CDR3 has 14 residues. CDR3 residues: CASSRTGGGNTIYF. Here the CDR3 DNA reads TGTGCCAGCAGCCGGACAGGGGGAGGAAACACCATATATTTT.

This clone occurred a few times. The V gene is TRBV5-4, the J gene TRBJ1-1; 11 bases match TRBD1. The CDR3 loop spans 17 amino acids. The trim removed 2 bases at V and 6 bases at J, leaving 12 bases unmatched. Germline V gene data show CDR1 as SGHNT and CDR2 as YYREEE (reference sequence). CDR3 coding DNA: TGTGCCAGCAGCTTACCGGGTCGTACGGGACAGGGGGCTGAAGCTTTCTTT. Amino acids: CASSLPGRTGQGAEAFF.

The chain combines TRBV27 with TRBJ2-3; no clear D. There are 14 residues in the CDR3. Trimming took off 3 bases at V and 3 bases at J, with 10 bases between the two ends. The V gene's germline CDR1 is MNHEY and CDR2 SMNVEV (reference sequence). The CDR3 region has the DNA TGTGCCAGCAGTTTCACCGGTTATACAGATACGCAGTATTTT. As protein: CASSFTGYTDTQYF.